This T cell receptor beta chain was sequenced in a study of blood T cell repertoires in COVID-19. At the level of the study: The analysed material was cDNA or gDNA that came from T cells, B-cell-depleted T cells, or PBMCs.

Profiling relied on immunoSEQ multiplex PCR, and the TCRdb table lists in-frame clones only, not all of them. This sample has fewer than 45,000 clones, with around three quarters found just once. V was clipped by 3 bases and J by 5 bases; unmatched bases: 7. The CDR3 has 14 residues. The germline V gene encodes CDR1 DFQATT and CDR2 SNEGSKA (reference sequence). J is TRBJ2-7 and V is TRBV20-1, with TRBD2 matching over 10 bases. The clonotype was recovered from a man between 60 and 75 years old with active COVID-19. Sequenced sample: peripheral blood. The CDR3 region has the DNA TGCAGTGCTAGTACAGCGGGGGGGCTCAACGAGCAGTACTTC. As protein: CSASTAGGLNEQYF.